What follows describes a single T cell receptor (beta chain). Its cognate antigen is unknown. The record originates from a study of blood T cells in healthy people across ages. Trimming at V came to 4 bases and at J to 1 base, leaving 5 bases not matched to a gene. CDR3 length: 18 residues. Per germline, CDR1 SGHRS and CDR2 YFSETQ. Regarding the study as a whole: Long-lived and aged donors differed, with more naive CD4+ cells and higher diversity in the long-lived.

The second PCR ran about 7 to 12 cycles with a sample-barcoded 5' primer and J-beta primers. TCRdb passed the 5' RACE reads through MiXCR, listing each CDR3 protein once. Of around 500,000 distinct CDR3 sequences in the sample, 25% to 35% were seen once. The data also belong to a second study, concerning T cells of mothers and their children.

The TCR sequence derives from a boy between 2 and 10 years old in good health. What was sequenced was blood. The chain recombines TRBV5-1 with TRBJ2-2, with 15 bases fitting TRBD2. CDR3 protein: CASSPGLAGGENTGELFF. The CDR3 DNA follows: TGCGCCAGCAGCCCGGGACTAGCGGGAGGCGAGAACACCGGGGAGCTGTTTTTT.